Listed below are T cell receptor beta chains from one sample, sequenced in a study of T-cell reconstitution after alpha-beta-depleted transplantation in children. Using its own MiXCR run on the PCR reads, TCRdb lists one record per CDR3 protein. The table has approximately 400,000 distinct CDR3 sequences, 15% to 20% seen once. This specimen consisted of PBMCs, mostly from graft donor cells, obtained 360 days after TCRalphabeta/CD19-depleted stem cell transplant. Receptor source: a boy younger than two who had a stem cell transplant for Wiskott-Aldrich syndrome, so the T cells may come from the graft donor. The CDR3 runs from the conserved cysteine through the conserved F or W. The D gene is left open where the match is weak. Clone size is stated in some rows and not others, as once, few, many or a class when expanded.

v_call: TRBV18
j_call: TRBJ2-1
clone_size: .
d_call: .
cdr3_nt: TGTGCCAGCTCACCAGGGCAGCCCTCCAATGAGCAGTTCTTC
cdr3_aa: CASSPGQPSNEQFF

v_call: TRBV7-9
j_call: TRBJ2-5
clone_size: .
d_call: .
cdr3_nt: TGTGCCAGCAGCTTAGGACGACCGGAGACCCAGTACTTC
cdr3_aa: CASSLGRPETQYF

v_call: TRBV24-1
j_call: TRBJ2-1
clone_size: .
d_call: .
cdr3_nt: TGTGCCACTAGGGACTCCTCCGTCTACAATGAGCAGTTCTTC
cdr3_aa: CATRDSSVYNEQFF

v_call: TRBV6-5
j_call: TRBJ2-3
clone_size: .
d_call: TRBD2
cdr3_nt: TGTGCCAGCAGTTACGGGCGGGAGAGGTCAGATACGCAGTATTTT
cdr3_aa: CASSYGRERSDTQYF

v_call: TRBV5-1
j_call: TRBJ2-7
clone_size: few
d_call: TRBD1
cdr3_nt: TGCGCCAGCAGCGACGTACCCCGGGACAGGTGGAGAGAGCAGTACTTC
cdr3_aa: CASSDVPRDRWREQYF

v_call: TRBV6-1
j_call: TRBJ2-1
clone_size: few
d_call: .
cdr3_nt: TGTGCCAGCAGCCCGAACGTGAGGTACAATGAGCAGTTCTTC
cdr3_aa: CASSPNVRYNEQFF

v_call: TRBV7-2
j_call: TRBJ2-1
clone_size: .
d_call: TRBD1
cdr3_nt: TGTGCCAGCAGCTTAACAGGGGAGTCCTACAATGAGCAGTTCTTC
cdr3_aa: CASSLTGESYNEQFF

v_call: TRBV5-1
j_call: TRBJ2-7
clone_size: few
d_call: .
cdr3_nt: TGCGCCAGCAGCTTGGAAGGGGGGAGGGCCCTCTACGAGCAGTACTTC
cdr3_aa: CASSLEGGRALYEQYF

v_call: TRBV30
j_call: TRBJ2-6
clone_size: .
d_call: TRBD1
cdr3_nt: TGTGCCTTGACAGGGCCGGTGGGGGCCAACGTCCTGACTTTC
cdr3_aa: CALTGPVGANVLTF

v_call: TRBV21-1
j_call: TRBJ2-7
clone_size: .
d_call: .
cdr3_nt: TGTGCCAGCAGCAAGAAGAGGTACGAGCAGTACTTC
cdr3_aa: CASSKKRYEQYF

v_call: TRBV5-1
j_call: TRBJ2-7
clone_size: few
d_call: TRBD2
cdr3_nt: TGCGCCAGCAGCCCCATATATGACCCGGCCCTTGGACTAGCGGCTGACGAGCAGTACTTC
cdr3_aa: CASSPIYDPALGLAADEQYF

v_call: TRBV10-3
j_call: TRBJ2-7
clone_size: .
d_call: TRBD1
cdr3_nt: TGTGCCATCAGTGAGGACAGGGGCCACGAGCAGTACTTC
cdr3_aa: CAISEDRGHEQYF

v_call: TRBV11-2
j_call: TRBJ2-5
clone_size: .
d_call: .
cdr3_nt: TGTGCCAGCAGCCGTTGGAGGGCGGGAGAGACCCAGTACTTC
cdr3_aa: CASSRWRAGETQYF

v_call: TRBV7-8
j_call: TRBJ2-1
clone_size: .
d_call: .
cdr3_nt: TGTGCCAGCAGCTTACCGACTGAGCAGTTCTTC
cdr3_aa: CASSLPTEQFF

v_call: TRBV12-3/TRBV12-4
j_call: TRBJ1-3
clone_size: .
d_call: .
cdr3_nt: TGTGCCAGCAGTGGCGGTGGAAACACCATATATTTT
cdr3_aa: CASSGGGNTIYF

v_call: TRBV12-3/TRBV12-4
j_call: TRBJ2-2
clone_size: few
d_call: .
cdr3_nt: TGTGCCAGCAGTTTATGGGTAGCGCCGAACACCGGGGAGCTGTTTTTT
cdr3_aa: CASSLWVAPNTGELFF

v_call: TRBV2
j_call: TRBJ2-1
clone_size: .
d_call: .
cdr3_nt: TGTGCCAGCAGGATAAATCTAGTGGGACAGTTCTTC
cdr3_aa: CASRINLVGQFF

v_call: TRBV24-1
j_call: TRBJ2-1
clone_size: .
d_call: .
cdr3_nt: TGTGCCACCAGTGATTTTGCCATCAATGAGCAGTTCTTC
cdr3_aa: CATSDFAINEQFF

v_call: TRBV12-3/TRBV12-4
j_call: TRBJ1-2
clone_size: .
d_call: .
cdr3_nt: TGTGCCAGCAGTTTAGTTGGGGTAACAGTGAAGGCCTATGGCTACACCTTC
cdr3_aa: CASSLVGVTVKAYGYTF

v_call: TRBV29-1
j_call: TRBJ1-4
clone_size: .
d_call: .
cdr3_nt: TGCAGCGTCCGGGACGGCACTAATGAAAAACTGTTTTTT
cdr3_aa: CSVRDGTNEKLFF

v_call: TRBV20-1
j_call: TRBJ2-7
clone_size: .
d_call: .
cdr3_nt: TGCAGTGCTAGAGATCAAGGGGGAAGGGCCTTCTACGAGCAGTACTTC
cdr3_aa: CSARDQGGRAFYEQYF

v_call: TRBV6-2/TRBV6-3
j_call: TRBJ2-1
clone_size: few
d_call: .
cdr3_nt: TGTGCCAGCAGCTTAAGGGGGGAATTCTACAATGAGCAGTTCTTC
cdr3_aa: CASSLRGEFYNEQFF

v_call: TRBV10-2
j_call: TRBJ2-3
clone_size: few
d_call: TRBD2
cdr3_nt: TGCGCCAGCATACGGCGGGAGTTGGGAGATACGCAGTATTTT
cdr3_aa: CASIRRELGDTQYF

v_call: TRBV6-2/TRBV6-3
j_call: TRBJ2-7
clone_size: .
d_call: TRBD1
cdr3_nt: TGTGCCAGCAGTTACTTACGAGAAAGGACAGGGGGTCTCTACGAGCAGTACTTC
cdr3_aa: CASSYLRERTGGLYEQYF

v_call: TRBV27
j_call: TRBJ2-7
clone_size: few
d_call: .
cdr3_nt: TGTGCCAGCAGTTTCTCAGTAGGGATAACCTACGAGCAGTACTTC
cdr3_aa: CASSFSVGITYEQYF

v_call: TRBV5-6
j_call: TRBJ2-5
clone_size: once
d_call: TRBD1
cdr3_nt: TGTGCCAGCAGTGGACAGGGAGGTAGGGAGACCCAGTACTTC
cdr3_aa: CASSGQGGRETQYF

v_call: TRBV10-3
j_call: TRBJ2-7
clone_size: few
d_call: TRBD1
cdr3_nt: TGTGCCATCAGTGATCGGACAGGAGTACCTTCGTTTTACGAGCAGTACTTC
cdr3_aa: CAISDRTGVPSFYEQYF

v_call: TRBV6-1
j_call: TRBJ2-7
clone_size: .
d_call: .
cdr3_nt: TGTGCCAGCACCTGGGGACCCATGGGATACGAGCAGTACTTC
cdr3_aa: CASTWGPMGYEQYF

v_call: TRBV30
j_call: TRBJ2-3
clone_size: .
d_call: .
cdr3_nt: TGTGCCTGGAGTGTGTATGCAGATACGCAGTATTTT
cdr3_aa: CAWSVYADTQYF

v_call: TRBV18
j_call: TRBJ2-3
clone_size: few
d_call: TRBD1
cdr3_nt: TGTGCCAGCTCAAGAGGACAGGGCAGCGCAGATACGCAGTATTTT
cdr3_aa: CASSRGQGSADTQYF

v_call: TRBV6-1
j_call: TRBJ2-1
clone_size: .
d_call: .
cdr3_nt: TGTGCCAGCACCAAAGGGGGGTCCTCCTCCTACAATGAGCAGTTCTTC
cdr3_aa: CASTKGGSSSYNEQFF

v_call: TRBV5-1
j_call: TRBJ2-1
clone_size: few
d_call: TRBD1
cdr3_nt: TGCGCCAGCAGCACGAGGGGGACAGGGGCCAATGAGCAGTTCTTC
cdr3_aa: CASSTRGTGANEQFF

v_call: TRBV20-1
j_call: TRBJ2-5
clone_size: .
d_call: .
cdr3_nt: TGCAGTGCTAGATCGGGAGTGCGGGAGACCCAGTACTTC
cdr3_aa: CSARSGVRETQYF

v_call: TRBV5-1
j_call: TRBJ2-3
clone_size: .
d_call: .
cdr3_nt: TGCGCCAGCAGCGGTCGGGGGCGAGAAGATACGCAGTATTTT
cdr3_aa: CASSGRGREDTQYF

v_call: TRBV20-1
j_call: TRBJ2-1
clone_size: few
d_call: .
cdr3_nt: TGCAGTGCTAGGGGAGGGGGCTCCTACAATGAGCAGTTCTTC
cdr3_aa: CSARGGGSYNEQFF

v_call: TRBV10-3
j_call: TRBJ2-6
clone_size: few
d_call: .
cdr3_nt: TGTGCCATCACGGGCAGGGGAGTCTCTGGGGCCAACGTCCTGACTTTC
cdr3_aa: CAITGRGVSGANVLTF

v_call: TRBV9
j_call: TRBJ2-3
clone_size: few
d_call: TRBD2
cdr3_nt: TGTGCCAGCTCCGCCGGGGGGAGGGCGAGGGATACGCAGTATTTT
cdr3_aa: CASSAGGRARDTQYF

v_call: TRBV29-1
j_call: TRBJ2-3
clone_size: .
d_call: TRBD2
cdr3_nt: TGCAGCGCCAGCGGGAGAGCAGATACGCAGTATTTT
cdr3_aa: CSASGRADTQYF

v_call: TRBV7-9
j_call: TRBJ2-5
clone_size: few
d_call: .
cdr3_nt: TGTGCCAGCAGCTTAGAACGGAAAGAGACCCAGTACTTC
cdr3_aa: CASSLERKETQYF

v_call: TRBV5-1
j_call: TRBJ2-1
clone_size: .
d_call: TRBD2
cdr3_nt: TGCGCCAGCCCCTTGCACACAGGGCATAGCGGGAGAGGCTCCTACAATGAGCAGTTCTTC
cdr3_aa: CASPLHTGHSGRGSYNEQFF

v_call: TRBV28
j_call: TRBJ2-7
clone_size: .
d_call: .
cdr3_nt: TGTGCCAGCACTACCCAGGGTCGCGAGCAGTACTTC
cdr3_aa: CASTTQGREQYF

v_call: TRBV7-9
j_call: TRBJ2-5
clone_size: few
d_call: TRBD1
cdr3_nt: TGTGCCAGCAGCTTAGGGAACAGGGGGAAGGAGACCCAGTACTTC
cdr3_aa: CASSLGNRGKETQYF